The 15 T cell receptor beta chains listed next were all sequenced from one sample in a study of CD8+ T cells in alopecia areata (dated by TCRdb to the late 2010s). The method was the immunoSEQ multiplex PCR assay. RNA was extracted from all samples and reverse transcribed into cDNA, which served as template for TCR sequencing. What TCRdb holds here is the immuneACCESS table cut down to in-frame rearrangements. Part of the clones is not present; checked against another copy, under half of the missing clones reflect an unresolved V gene, and the others are unexplained. This sample gives about 99,000 clones in total; around 60% of them show up just once. 8% to 10% of the sample rests with the top ten. Sequenced sample: CD4+ T cells sorted from blood. The receptors derive from a human donor in good health.

Ten or more counts support this clone. The chain links TRBV28 to TRBJ2-5; D is possibly TRBD1 (5 bases). Germline V lookup: CDR1 MDHEN, CDR2 SYDVKM. V was pared by 4 bases and J by 1 base, with 7 bases between. This CDR3 has 13 residues. DNA of the CDR3: TGTGCCAGCAGTTGGCAGGGCCAAGAGACCCAGTACTTC. It is translated as CASSWQGQETQYF.

V gene TRBV5-1 combines with J gene TRBJ2-5, with 9 bases identical to TRBD1. The CDR3 contains 16 residues. Germline loops: CDR1 SGHRS, CDR2 YFSETQ. The V segment lost 1 base and the J segment 4 bases; nucleotides outside the gene matches: 8. In DNA form, the CDR3 reads TGCGCCAGCAGCTTGACCGGGACAGGGACCCCAGAGACCCAGTACTTC. Translated: CASSLTGTGTPETQYF.

The sample holds one count of this clone. The chain combines TRBV9 with TRBJ2-5, with no clear D. Germline V gene lookup returns CDR1 SGDLS and CDR2 YYNGEE. The CDR3 contains 14 residues. V was clipped by 0 bases and J by 5 bases, with 11 bases between them. This chain's CDR3 is CASSVADAYETQYF. The CDR3 DNA reads TGTGCCAGCAGCGTAGCCGATGCGTATGAGACCCAGTACTTC.

This sequence joins TRBV5-6 and TRBJ1-1; 9 nucleotides align to TRBD1. The CDR3 runs to 13 residues. Per the germline V gene, CDR1 is SGHDT and CDR2 is YYEEEE. With V trimmed by 4 bases and J by 5 bases, 3 bases remained unmatched. The CDR3 sequence is CASSRDRGTEAFF. Written as DNA, the CDR3 is TGTGCCAGCAGCCGTGACAGGGGGACTGAAGCTTTCTTT.

The V call is TRBV5-4, the J call TRBJ2-3; TRBD2 is a possible D gene (7 bases). V lost 6 bases and J lost 3, with 17 bases in between. The CDR3 is made up of 15 amino acids. Germline V gene data show CDR1 as SGHNT and CDR2 as YYREEE (reference sequence). The CDR3 DNA sequence: TGTGCCAGCACCTTAGGGGGGGGAAGAACAGATACGCAGTATTTT. Translated, it gives CASTLGGGRTDTQYF. The variable domain in full, completed from reference TRBV5-4 and TRBJ2-3, reads ETGVTQSPTHLIKTRGQQVTLRCSSQSGHNTVSWYQQALGQGPQFIFQYYREEENGRGNFPPRFSGLQFPNYSSELNVNALELDDSALYLCASTLGGGRTDTQYFGPGTRLTVL.

J is TRBJ2-1 and V is TRBV5-1; no clear D. CDR1 and CDR2 from the germline V gene are SGHRS and YFSETQ. The V end was cut by 4 bases, the J end by 5 bases, with 13 bases between. The CDR3 covers 14 residues. Written as DNA, the CDR3 is TGCGCCAGCAGCCGTTCCTCAATCAACAATGAGCAGTTCTTC. It is translated as CASSRSSINNEQFF.

The rearrangement joins TRBV4-2 to TRBJ2-4; TRBD2 matches 16 bases. After removal of 1 base from V and 8 bases from J, the junction contained 20 bases not matched to a gene. The CDR3 contains 22 residues. CDR1 and CDR2 (germline): LGHNA, YNFKEQ. CDR3 nucleotide sequence: TGTGCCAGCAGCCAAGTTAGGAGCGGGCTTGGGACTAGCGGGGGGGCACCTGACATTCAGTACTTC. Translation: CASSQVRSGLGTSGGAPDIQYF.

This clone has only a few counts. V usage is TRBV28 and J usage is TRBJ2-3, with 9 bases that match TRBD2. With V trimmed by 2 bases and J by 3 bases, 3 bases remained unmatched. Looked up from germline, CDR1 is MDHEN and CDR2 is SYDVKM. CDR3 size: 15 residues. In DNA form, the CDR3 reads TGTGCCAGCAGTTTAGGCGGGGGGGGTACAGATACGCAGTATTTT. It is translated as CASSLGGGGTDTQYF.

This clone turned up a few times. The rearrangement links TRBV28 to TRBJ2-7; D is perhaps TRBD1 (5 bases). Germline lookup yields CDR1 MDHEN and CDR2 SYDVKM. V lost 6 bases and J lost 1, with 13 bases in between. The CDR3 consists of 14 residues. Here the CDR3 reads CASSLDTVSYEQYF. The CDR3 coding sequence is TGTGCCAGCAGCCTGGACACGGTTTCCTACGAGCAGTACTTC.

The chain couples TRBV29-1 to TRBJ1-1; D unresolved. V was clipped by 5 bases and J by 12 bases, with 19 bases between them. The CDR3 is 12 amino acids. The germline V gene encodes CDR1 SQVTM and CDR2 ANQGSEA. The CDR3 loop reads CSVSPGEVVTFF. The CDR3 coding sequence is TGCAGCGTTTCCCCCGGGGAAGTTGTGACTTTCTTT.

The V call is TRBV4-2, the J call TRBJ1-1, with D hard to call. There are 15 residues in the CDR3. V lost 2 bases and J 0 bases, leaving 10 bases between the germline ends. CDR1 and CDR2 from the germline V gene are LGHNA and YNFKEQ. CDR3 sequence reads: CASSQSYTLNTEAFF. The CDR3 DNA reads TGTGCCAGCAGCCAATCATACACCCTGAACACTGAAGCTTTCTTT.

The chain has TRBV15 and TRBJ1-1, with D perhaps TRBD1 (6 bases). V gave up 0 bases and J gave up 2 bases, with 19 bases separating them. The CDR3 totals 18 residues. Germline lookup yields CDR1 LNHNV and CDR2 YYDKDF (reference sequence). CDR3 in DNA: TGTGCCACCAGCAGAGATAGGGCCACAGGGTTTAGAAACACTGAAGCTTTCTTT. Encoded protein: CATSRDRATGFRNTEAFF.

CDR3 sequence reads: CASSAIADTQYF. In DNA form, the CDR3 reads TGTGCCAGCAGCGCGATAGCAGATACGCAGTATTTT. V usage is TRBV2 and J usage is TRBJ2-3; no firm D call. Trimming removed 6 bases at V and 4 bases at J, with 8 bases between. Germline CDR1 and CDR2: SNHLY and FYNNEI. The CDR3 totals 12 residues.

The chain has TRBV30 and TRBJ2-3; the match to TRBD1 covers 8 bases. Unmatched junction bases numbered 12, after V lost 1 base and J lost 6 bases. The CDR3 is 16 residues long. The V gene's germline CDR1 is GTSNPN and CDR2 SVGIG (reference sequence). CDR3 amino acids: CAWSEGWGTGFDTQYF. As DNA, the CDR3 is TGTGCCTGGAGTGAAGGTTGGGGGACAGGATTCGATACGCAGTATTTT.

The chain carries TRBV7-9 and TRBJ1-1; D unclear. CDR1 is SEHNR and CDR2 is FQNEAQ in the germline V gene (reference sequence). Trimming took 0 bases from V and 1 from J, leaving 6 bases between them. The CDR3 is 14 amino acids. The CDR3 coding sequence is TGTGCCAGCAGCTTAGCCCCTCCGAACACTGAAGCTTTCTTT. This sequence encodes CASSLAPPNTEAFF.